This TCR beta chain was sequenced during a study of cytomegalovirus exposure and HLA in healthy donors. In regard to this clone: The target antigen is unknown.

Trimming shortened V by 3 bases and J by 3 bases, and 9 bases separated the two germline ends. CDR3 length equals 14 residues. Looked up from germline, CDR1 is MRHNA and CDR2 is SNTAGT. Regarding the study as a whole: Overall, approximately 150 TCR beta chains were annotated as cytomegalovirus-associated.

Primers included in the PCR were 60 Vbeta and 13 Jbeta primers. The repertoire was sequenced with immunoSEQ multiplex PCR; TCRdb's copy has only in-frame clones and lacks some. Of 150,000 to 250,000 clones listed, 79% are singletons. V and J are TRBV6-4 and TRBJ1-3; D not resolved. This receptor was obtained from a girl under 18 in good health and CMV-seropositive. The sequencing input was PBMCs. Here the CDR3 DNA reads TGTGCCAGCAGTGAATCCGGGGTTGGAAACACCATATATTTT. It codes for CASSESGVGNTIYF.